The rows below give T cell receptor beta chains drawn from one sample of a study of cytomegalovirus exposure and HLA in healthy donors. TCRdb's copy holds only in-frame clones and misses some; the assay was immunoSEQ multiplex PCR. The top ten hold 1.8% of the sample, which has some 99,000 clones, approximately 79% seen once. The sequenced material came from PBMCs. These receptors originate from a male donor in good health and CMV-seronegative. Both conserved end residues are part of each CDR3. Fields, in order: clone size, D gene, V gene, J gene, CDR3 protein, CDR3 DNA. D genes are given only for firm matches. Part of the rows lack a size; the others show once, few, many or a class for expanded clones.

abundance: once
d_gene: .
v_gene: TRBV25-1
j_gene: TRBJ1-1
CDR3aa: CASSVRGGGTEAFF
CDR3nt: TGTGCCAGCAGTGTACGAGGCGGGGGCACTGAAGCTTTCTTT

abundance: few
d_gene: .
v_gene: TRBV9
j_gene: TRBJ1-5
CDR3aa: CASSVDAGANQPQHF
CDR3nt: TGTGCCAGCAGCGTAGATGCAGGCGCCAATCAGCCCCAGCATTTT

abundance: .
d_gene: .
v_gene: TRBV6-5
j_gene: TRBJ1-5
CDR3aa: CASSLLRDKNQPQHF
CDR3nt: TGTGCCAGCAGTCTTCTACGGGACAAGAATCAGCCCCAGCATTTT

abundance: .
d_gene: .
v_gene: TRBV27
j_gene: TRBJ2-5
CDR3aa: CASSPPGLPREQYF
CDR3nt: TGTGCCAGCAGTCCACCGGGACTTCCTAGGGAGCAGTACTTC

abundance: .
d_gene: TRBD1
v_gene: TRBV6-1
j_gene: TRBJ1-5
CDR3aa: CASSEGQVYSNQPQHF
CDR3nt: TGTGCCAGCAGTGAGGGACAGGTCTATAGCAATCAGCCCCAGCATTTT

abundance: .
d_gene: .
v_gene: TRBV7-9
j_gene: TRBJ1-5
CDR3aa: CASSLPNQPQHF
CDR3nt: TGTGCCAGCAGCTTACCGAATCAGCCCCAGCATTTT

abundance: .
d_gene: .
v_gene: TRBV5-1
j_gene: TRBJ1-2
CDR3aa: CASSSGGHGYTF
CDR3nt: TGCGCCAGCAGCTCCGGGGGACATGGCTACACCTTC

abundance: .
d_gene: .
v_gene: TRBV19
j_gene: TRBJ1-1
CDR3aa: CASSPTGNTEAFF
CDR3nt: TGTGCCAGTAGTCCGACAGGGAACACTGAAGCTTTCTTT

abundance: .
d_gene: TRBD2
v_gene: TRBV7-8
j_gene: TRBJ2-7
CDR3aa: CASSHRRLAGAREQYF
CDR3nt: TGTGCCAGCAGCCATAGGCGACTAGCCGGAGCTCGGGAGCAGTACTTC

abundance: .
d_gene: TRBD1
v_gene: TRBV18
j_gene: TRBJ1-1
CDR3aa: CASSPRDRILNTEAFF
CDR3nt: TGTGCCAGCTCACCCCGGGACAGGATACTGAACACTGAAGCTTTCTTT

abundance: .
d_gene: .
v_gene: TRBV5-1
j_gene: TRBJ1-1
CDR3aa: CASSLSGHLNTEAFF
CDR3nt: TGCGCCAGCAGCTTGTCAGGTCACCTGAACACTGAAGCTTTCTTT

abundance: few
d_gene: .
v_gene: TRBV29-1
j_gene: TRBJ1-1
CDR3aa: CSVAGRTNTEAFF
CDR3nt: TGCAGCGTCGCGGGACGTACGAACACTGAAGCTTTCTTT

abundance: .
d_gene: TRBD1
v_gene: TRBV7-3
j_gene: TRBJ2-1
CDR3aa: CASSSDRAVNEQFF
CDR3nt: TGTGCCAGCAGCTCCGACAGGGCGGTCAATGAGCAGTTCTTC

abundance: .
d_gene: .
v_gene: TRBV30
j_gene: TRBJ2-7
CDR3aa: CAWSVLTYEQYF
CDR3nt: TGTGCCTGGAGTGTACTAACCTACGAGCAGTACTTC

abundance: .
d_gene: .
v_gene: TRBV11-2
j_gene: TRBJ2-7
CDR3aa: CNAERPEWSYEQYF
CDR3nt: TGTAATGCTGAGCGACCGGAGTGGTCCTACGAGCAGTACTTC

abundance: few
d_gene: .
v_gene: TRBV5-1
j_gene: TRBJ2-7
CDR3aa: CASSLGAGASGEQYF
CDR3nt: TGCGCCAGCAGCTTGGGTGCGGGGGCGTCCGGCGAGCAGTACTTC

abundance: .
d_gene: TRBD2
v_gene: TRBV19
j_gene: TRBJ2-7
CDR3aa: CASSMFRGRTTYEQYF
CDR3nt: TGTGCCAGTAGTATGTTTCGCGGGAGGACTACCTACGAGCAGTACTTC

abundance: once
d_gene: TRBD2
v_gene: TRBV5-4
j_gene: TRBJ2-1
CDR3aa: CASSLETSGPQFF
CDR3nt: TGTGCCAGCAGCTTAGAGACTAGCGGCCCGCAGTTCTTC

abundance: few
d_gene: .
v_gene: TRBV7-9
j_gene: TRBJ2-3
CDR3aa: CASSPGTLTDTQYF
CDR3nt: TGTGCCAGCAGCCCTGGGACTTTGACAGATACGCAGTATTTT

abundance: .
d_gene: .
v_gene: TRBV19
j_gene: TRBJ2-7
CDR3aa: CASSLTPTYEQYF
CDR3nt: TGTGCCAGTAGTCTGACACCTACCTACGAGCAGTACTTC

abundance: few
d_gene: .
v_gene: TRBV6-5
j_gene: TRBJ1-2
CDR3aa: CASSYSLINYGYTF
CDR3nt: TGTGCCAGCAGTTACTCACTCATAAACTATGGCTACACCTTC

abundance: .
d_gene: .
v_gene: TRBV28
j_gene: TRBJ2-2
CDR3aa: CATLAGLNTGELFF
CDR3nt: TGTGCCACCCTGGCAGGATTAAACACCGGGGAGCTGTTTTTT

abundance: .
d_gene: TRBD2
v_gene: TRBV5-1
j_gene: TRBJ2-3
CDR3aa: CASSELAGGTDTQYF
CDR3nt: TGCGCCAGCAGCGAACTAGCGGGGGGCACAGATACGCAGTATTTT

abundance: once
d_gene: TRBD2
v_gene: TRBV9
j_gene: TRBJ2-1
CDR3aa: CASSVGLGGSRTYNEQFF
CDR3nt: TGTGCCAGCAGCGTAGGCCTGGGAGGGAGTAGGACCTACAATGAGCAGTTCTTC

abundance: .
d_gene: .
v_gene: TRBV27
j_gene: TRBJ2-3
CDR3aa: CASRGSGTDTQYF
CDR3nt: TGTGCCAGCAGAGGTAGCGGCACAGATACGCAGTATTTT

abundance: .
d_gene: TRBD2
v_gene: TRBV29-1
j_gene: TRBJ2-1
CDR3aa: CSVGTSGGGSSYNEQFF
CDR3nt: TGCAGCGTTGGAACTAGCGGAGGGGGTAGCTCCTACAATGAGCAGTTCTTC

abundance: .
d_gene: .
v_gene: TRBV28
j_gene: TRBJ1-3
CDR3aa: CASSLAGSTGNTIYF
CDR3nt: TGTGCCAGCAGTTTAGCAGGATCCACTGGAAACACCATATATTTT

abundance: .
d_gene: .
v_gene: TRBV18
j_gene: TRBJ2-7
CDR3aa: CASSKLAVKVEQYF
CDR3nt: TGTGCCAGCTCAAAATTAGCAGTGAAGGTCGAGCAGTACTTC

abundance: .
d_gene: .
v_gene: TRBV6-5
j_gene: TRBJ2-1
CDR3aa: CASSYSGQRTYNEQFF
CDR3nt: TGTGCCAGCAGTTACTCCGGACAGCGGACCTACAATGAGCAGTTCTTC

abundance: once
d_gene: .
v_gene: TRBV4-2
j_gene: TRBJ1-1
CDR3aa: CASSPHGGGTEAFF
CDR3nt: TGTGCCAGCAGCCCCCACGGGGGTGGCACTGAAGCTTTCTTT

abundance: .
d_gene: .
v_gene: TRBV6-6
j_gene: TRBJ2-1
CDR3aa: CASHYGTYNEQFF
CDR3nt: TGTGCCAGTCATTACGGGACCTACAATGAGCAGTTCTTC

abundance: .
d_gene: .
v_gene: TRBV7-9
j_gene: TRBJ1-3
CDR3aa: CASSSLGGLSGNTIYF
CDR3nt: TGTGCCAGCAGCTCCTTGGGGGGGCTAAGTGGAAACACCATATATTTT

abundance: .
d_gene: TRBD2
v_gene: TRBV30
j_gene: TRBJ2-7
CDR3aa: CAWRRAGPAYEQYF
CDR3nt: TGTGCCTGGAGAAGAGCGGGACCCGCCTACGAGCAGTACTTC

abundance: .
d_gene: TRBD1
v_gene: TRBV28
j_gene: TRBJ2-1
CDR3aa: CASWDRLFSSGGNEQFF
CDR3nt: TGTGCCAGCTGGGACAGGCTTTTCTCCAGTGGAGGCAATGAGCAGTTCTTC

abundance: .
d_gene: TRBD2
v_gene: TRBV5-1
j_gene: TRBJ2-2
CDR3aa: CASRTGTSITGELFF
CDR3nt: TGCGCCAGCAGAACCGGGACTAGTATCACCGGGGAGCTGTTTTTT

abundance: .
d_gene: .
v_gene: TRBV15
j_gene: TRBJ1-2
CDR3aa: CATRTGQSYGYTF
CDR3nt: TGTGCCACCAGGACGGGACAAAGCTATGGCTACACCTTC

abundance: .
d_gene: TRBD1
v_gene: TRBV29-1
j_gene: TRBJ2-3
CDR3aa: CSVGTGSPTDTQYF
CDR3nt: TGCAGCGTAGGGACAGGGAGTCCTACAGATACGCAGTATTTT